This record looks at one TCR beta chain sequence and its context. Its target is unknown. The sample comes from a study of post-analysis software for immune sequencing data. V lost 5 bases to trimming and J lost 2 bases, with 13 bases between them. Germline loops: CDR1 SGHVS, CDR2 FQNEAQ. This CDR3 spans 15 amino acids. Unique molecular identifiers were carried by the TCR beta cDNA libraries. T cells, roughly 0.95 to 10 million of them, yielded approximately 530,000 cDNA molecules. TCRdb reanalysed the PCR reads using MiXCR and keeps one entry per CDR3 protein. Of some 890,000 distinct CDR3 sequences in the sample, approximately 50% are singletons; the top ten hold approximately 4.5%. General observations from the study: Multiple sclerosis patients showed significantly lower normalized Chao1 diversity than controls did. Included in a set of about 5 TRBV segments more frequent in patients than controls were TRBV5-6, TRBV5-1 and TRBV20-1.

The origin of this receptor is a girl between 10 and 17 years old with multiple sclerosis. The sequencing sample was made of blood. The rearrangement uses TRBV7-8 and TRBJ2-1; D unresolved. The CDR3 sequence: CASSERSAAYNEQFF. CDR3 bases: TGTGCCAGCAGCGAGAGGTCTGCAGCCTACAATGAGCAGTTCTTC. The full variable domain, in which reference TRBV7-8 and TRBJ2-1 provide the parts outside the CDR3, is GAGVSQSPRYKVAKRGQDVALRCDPISGHVSLFWYQQALGQGPEFLTYFQNEAQLDKSGLPSDRFFAERPEGSVSTLKIQRTQQEDSAVYLCASSERSAAYNEQFFGPGTRLTVL.